The sequence of this TCR beta chain was determined in a study of human T cells and chemical hapten exposure. Time point denoted: healthy volunteer bleed at 6 weeks. It was from unfractionated whole blood that total RNA was extracted. The CDR3 runs to 15 residues. Losses at the gene ends were 5 bases for V and 1 base for J; bases not matched to a gene: 4. Germline V gene sequence: CDR1 SEHNR, CDR2 FQNEAQ (reference sequence). TCRdb reprocessed the RACE reads via MiXCR and lists one record per CDR3 protein. Found here are approximately 34,000 distinct CDR3 sequences, less than 6% of them singletons; the top ten hold 9.5% to 15%. This clonotype showed up many times.

This clonotype was obtained from a human donor in good health. Some clones in this sample may be carry-over from other donors' samples. The gene calls are TRBV7-9 and TRBJ2-7, with 11 bases that match TRBD1. Sequenced sample: whole blood. This CDR3 reads CASSRGQGASYEQYF. CDR3 coding DNA: TGTGCCAGCAGCCGCGGACAGGGGGCTTCCTACGAGCAGTACTTC.